This TCR beta chain was captured by sequencing in a study of regulatory T cells in long-lasting Graves disease. Arm-PCR with iRepertoire HTBI primers amplified the CDR3 regions for these TCR beta libraries. Under the authors' procedure: 60 to 65 TRBV and 13 to 15 TRBJ segments were identified across samples. TCRdb processed the multiplex PCR reads anew with MiXCR; each CDR3 protein has one entry. None of the V and J calls come from the authors' own analysis; TCRdb made them. Found here are around 450,000 distinct CDR3 sequences, about a fifth of them singletons; the top ten hold roughly 6.9%. Trimming took 7 bases from V and 1 from J, leaving 13 bases between them. This CDR3 region has 14 residues. CDR1 and CDR2 (germline): MNHNS, SASEGT. Concerning this clonotype itself: Its antigen is not identified.

The time point here: persistent/refractory GD, antithyroid drugs over 5 years with positive TRAb. Extracted RNA from PBMCs served as the source of the TCR library. It was American Thyroid Association guidelines that determined Graves' disease diagnosis. Blood from the periphery, approximately 9 milliliters in all, was drawn into EDTA tubes. General study points: Segments TRBV28, TRBJ1-2 and TRBJ2-5 showed preferential usage in persistent disease.

The chain recombines TRBV6-1 with TRBJ1-1; D not certain. Sequencing used peripheral blood mononuclear cells (PBMCs), obtained when the disease was refractory, from a patient treated with antithyroid drugs. The sequence came from a female donor with Graves disease. The CDR3 sequence: CASIKTDSNTEAFF. CDR3 coding DNA: TGTGCCAGCATTAAGACGGATTCGAACACTGAAGCTTTCTTT.